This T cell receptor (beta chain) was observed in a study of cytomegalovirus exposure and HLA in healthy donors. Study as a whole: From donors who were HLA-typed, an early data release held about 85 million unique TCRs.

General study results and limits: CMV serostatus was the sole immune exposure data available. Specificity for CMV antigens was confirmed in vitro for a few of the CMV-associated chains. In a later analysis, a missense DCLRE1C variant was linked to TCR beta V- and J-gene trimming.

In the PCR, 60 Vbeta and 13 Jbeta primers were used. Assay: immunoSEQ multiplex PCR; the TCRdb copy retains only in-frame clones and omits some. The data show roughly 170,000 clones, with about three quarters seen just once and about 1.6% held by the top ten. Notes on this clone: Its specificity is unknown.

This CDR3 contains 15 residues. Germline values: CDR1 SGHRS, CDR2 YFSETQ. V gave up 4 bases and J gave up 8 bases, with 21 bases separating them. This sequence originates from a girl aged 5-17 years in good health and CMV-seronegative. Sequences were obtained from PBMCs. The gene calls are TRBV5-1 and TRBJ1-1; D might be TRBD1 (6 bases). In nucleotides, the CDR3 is TGCGCCAGCAGCGGGCCGGCCGGACAGCAAGTGGAAGCTTTCTTT. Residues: CASSGPAGQQVEAFF.